Described below is a single T cell receptor (beta chain) sequence and its context. Its target is not known. This sample stems from a study of blood T cells in healthy people across ages. Findings of the study overall: Diversity estimated from one million T cells was considered an underestimate. Roughly linear age-related decline in beta diversity appeared, significant by age roughly 40. Donor CMV status was unknown, possibly confounding expanded clonotype changes.

Combining a sample-barcoded 5' primer with a J-beta primer mix, a second PCR ran for roughly 6 to 12 cycles. Tags on each cDNA molecule came from a template-switch adaptor with 12 random nucleotides. Via MiXCR, TCRdb re-called the 5' RACE reads, giving one row per CDR3 protein. The repertoire has approximately 1.5 million distinct CDR3 sequences, approximately 43% of them found once; the top ten carry approximately 4.1%. J gave up 5 bases and V 3 bases, and 4 bases lay outside the gene matches. From germline, CDR1 is MNHNS and CDR2 SASEGT. The length of the CDR3 is 15 residues. This chain links TRBV6-1 with TRBJ1-5; 10 bases align to TRBD1. The origin of this receptor is a woman in her late teens or twenties in good health. Sequencing used blood. CDR3 sequence (DNA): TGTGCCAGCAGTGATTGGACAGGGGGTGATCAGCCCCAGCATTTT. It yields the protein CASSDWTGGDQPQHF.